These 18 T cell receptor beta chains share one sample of origin, sequenced in a study of blood T cell repertoires in COVID-19. The assay was immunoSEQ multiplex PCR, and TCRdb's table has in-frame clones only and misses some. The data contain approximately 58,000 clones, approximately 87% of them seen just once; the ten biggest clones take up roughly 5%. Input material: peripheral blood. These receptors were obtained from a man between 35 and 55 years old with active COVID-19.

The rearrangement uses TRBV28 and TRBJ1-5, with 9 bases that match TRBD1. The V gene's germline CDR1 is MDHEN and CDR2 SYDVKM. J was trimmed by 6 bases and V by 5 bases; bases with no gene match: 8. The CDR3 loop spans 15 amino acids. Written as DNA, the CDR3 is TGTGCCAGCAGTCCTGGGACAGGGAAGGGTCAGCCCCAGCATTTT. This encodes CASSPGTGKGQPQHF.

The chain carries TRBV29-1 and TRBJ1-1; tentative D call: TRBD1 (5 bases). Germline V gene lookup returns CDR1 SQVTM and CDR2 ANQGSEA. V was shortened by 7 bases and J by 1 base, with 13 bases between the two germline ends. CDR3 length: 13 amino acids. The CDR3 loop is CSGGGGENTEAFF. The CDR3 coding sequence is TGCAGCGGCGGGGGGGGTGAGAACACTGAAGCTTTCTTT.

The V gene is TRBV7-9, the J gene TRBJ1-1; D call uncertain. Trimming took 5 bases from V and 1 from J, leaving 14 bases between them. There are 15 residues in the CDR3. Germline values: CDR1 SEHNR, CDR2 FQNEAQ (reference sequence). In nucleotides, the CDR3 is TGTGCCAGCAGCCCCCAATCAACTTGGAACACTGAAGCTTTCTTT. The encoded protein is CASSPQSTWNTEAFF.

The rearrangement links TRBV28 to TRBJ2-5; 15 positions agree with TRBD2. This CDR3 contains 15 residues. V gave up 5 bases and J gave up 4 bases; unmatched junction bases: 2. Germline loops: CDR1 MDHEN, CDR2 SYDVKM. The CDR3 loop reads CASSPGLAGGETQYF. CDR3 DNA: TGTGCCAGCAGTCCGGGACTAGCGGGAGGAGAGACCCAGTACTTC.

V usage is TRBV11-3 and J usage is TRBJ2-5; a weak D match, TRBD2 (7 bases). The CDR3 runs to 15 residues. CDR1 and CDR2 from the germline V gene are SGHNT and YENEEA. V was trimmed by 5 bases and J by 3 bases, leaving 16 bases between them. The CDR3 DNA reads as TGTGCCAGCAGCGAGGGGCGGGGGCATGAAGAGACCCAGTACTTC. It yields the protein CASSEGRGHEETQYF.

The chain has TRBV6-5 and TRBJ1-5, with 8 bases identical to TRBD1. Germline CDR1 MNHEY, CDR2 SVGAGI. The ends lost 6 bases at V and 2 bases at J; junction bases unmatched: 6. CDR3 length: 15 amino acids. As DNA, the CDR3 is TGTGCCAGCAGCCCCCCGACAGGGGGCAATCAGCCCCAGCATTTT. Its protein product is CASSPPTGGNQPQHF.

This chain links TRBV18 with TRBJ2-3; 7 positions agree with TRBD2. The V gene end was trimmed by 2 bases and the J gene end by 2 bases; junction bases not matched to a gene: 4. This CDR3 has 15 residues. Per the germline V gene, CDR1 is KGHSH and CDR2 is LQKENI. The CDR3 bases are TGTGCCAGCTCACCATACCGGGGGGACACAGATACGCAGTATTTT. This encodes CASSPYRGDTDTQYF. The variable domain in full, with the rest retrieved from reference TRBV18 and TRBJ2-3, is NAGVMQNPRHLVRRRGQEARLRCSPMKGHSHVYWYRQLPEEGLKFMVYLQKENIIDESGMPKERFSAEFPKEGPSILRIQQVVRGDSAAYFCASSPYRGDTDTQYFGPGTRLTVL.

The rearrangement joins TRBV27 to TRBJ2-7, with D possibly TRBD2 on 5 matching bases. CDR3 length: 14 residues. Trimming shortened V by 0 bases and J by 2 bases, and 8 bases separated the two germline ends. Germline V CDR1 and CDR2: MNHEY, SMNVEV (reference sequence). The DNA for the CDR3 is TGTGCCAGCAGTTTATCGAGCGGCCCCTACGAGCAGTACTTC. Translating gives CASSLSSGPYEQYF.

The chain couples TRBV5-6 to TRBJ1-5, with unresolved D. The germline V and J ends were trimmed by 3 bases and 4 bases, with 11 bases remaining between them. CDR3 length: 14 residues. Looked up from germline, CDR1 is SGHDT and CDR2 is YYEEEE. DNA of the CDR3: TGTGCCAGCAGCTCCATGACACTTAATCAGCCCCAGCATTTT. Protein product: CASSSMTLNQPQHF.

This clone was seen ten or more times. The gene calls are TRBV24-1 and TRBJ2-1; D perhaps matches TRBD2 (5 bases). CDR1 KGHDR and CDR2 SFDVKD come from the germline V gene. The CDR3 is made up of 13 amino acids. Trimming removed 7 bases at V and 8 bases at J, with 14 bases between. In nucleotides, the CDR3 is TGTGCCACCAGAATGCAAAACGGGGATGAGCAGTTCTTC. Its translation is CATRMQNGDEQFF.

V and J are TRBV18 and TRBJ2-6; the match to TRBD1 covers 10 bases. Germline lookup yields CDR1 KGHSH and CDR2 LQKENI. The CDR3 consists of 20 residues. Germline trimming cut 6 bases from V and 3 bases from J; bases unmatched to any gene: 17. CDR3: CASSPPAGQGVIIGANVLTF. The CDR3 DNA reads as TGTGCCAGCTCCCCCCCGGCCGGACAGGGGGTAATCATTGGGGCCAACGTCCTGACTTTC.

In its sample, this clone was seen a few times. This chain joins TRBV5-5 and TRBJ1-1, with D hard to call. The CDR3 contains 15 residues. Deletions cut 0 bases from V and 5 bases from J, with 14 bases between. Looked up from germline, CDR1 is SGHKS and CDR2 is YYEKEE (reference sequence). The CDR3 sequence: CASSLAERGGTEAFF. CDR3 coding DNA: TGTGCCAGCAGCTTGGCCGAGCGGGGAGGGACTGAAGCTTTCTTT.

V usage is TRBV19 and J usage is TRBJ1-1; 7 bases match TRBD1. The CDR3 is 13 amino acids. Germline lookup yields CDR1 LNHDA and CDR2 SQIVND (reference sequence). With V trimmed by 5 bases and J by 3 bases, 3 bases remained unmatched. The CDR3 loop reads CASSLDRDTEAFF. The DNA of the CDR3 is TGTGCCAGTAGTCTCGACAGGGACACTGAAGCTTTCTTT.

V is TRBV7-2 and J is TRBJ2-3; 9 nucleotides agree with TRBD2. Germline V gene lookup returns CDR1 SGHTA and CDR2 FQGNSA. CDR3 length: 16 residues. The V gene end was trimmed by 0 bases and the J gene end by 2 bases; junction bases not matched to a gene: 3. The CDR3 reads CASSLALAGFTDTQYF. The CDR3 nucleotides are TGTGCCAGCAGCTTAGCACTAGCGGGTTTCACAGATACGCAGTATTTT.

This sequence joins TRBV3-1 (or the pseudogene TRBV3-2) and TRBJ2-7; D may be TRBD2 (7 bases). CDR3 length: 15 amino acids. Germline V gives CDR1 LGHDT, CDR2 YNNKEL (reference sequence). V shed 4 bases and J shed 0 bases, with 13 bases lying between them. The CDR3 spells CASSLGGRSSYEQYF. The DNA of the CDR3 is TGTGCCAGCAGCCTCGGGGGGCGGAGCTCCTACGAGCAGTACTTC.

In DNA form, the CDR3 reads TGTGCCTCGACTAGGTCGGAAGAGACCCAGTACTTC. Protein: CASTRSEETQYF. The V call is TRBV30, the J call TRBJ2-5, with D perhaps matching TRBD2 (6 bases). Trimming stripped 7 bases from V and 3 bases from J, with 12 bases between. The length of the CDR3 is 12 residues. Germline V CDR1 and CDR2: GTSNPN, SVGIG (reference sequence).

This rearrangement joins TRBV5-1 to TRBJ1-5, with unresolved D. Trimming took 4 bases from V and 11 from J, leaving 19 bases between them. Germline V gene data show CDR1 as SGHRS and CDR2 as YFSETQ. CDR3 length: 14 residues. CDR3 coding DNA: TGCGCCAGCAGCCTGGGTACTACGGATCTGTCCCAGCATTTT. It translates to CASSLGTTDLSQHF.

Comments on this clone: At one of its ends the junction is not consistent with the germline gene, which may arise from a read error. The rearrangement links TRBV27 to TRBJ2-7; 9 positions match TRBD2. CDR1 and CDR2 (germline): MNHEY, SMNVEV (reference sequence). The CDR3 contains 14 residues. CDR3 coding DNA: TGTGCCAGCAGTCCGGAAGCCCTAGCGGGAATAAGGAACTTC. Amino acid sequence: CASSPEALAGIRNF.